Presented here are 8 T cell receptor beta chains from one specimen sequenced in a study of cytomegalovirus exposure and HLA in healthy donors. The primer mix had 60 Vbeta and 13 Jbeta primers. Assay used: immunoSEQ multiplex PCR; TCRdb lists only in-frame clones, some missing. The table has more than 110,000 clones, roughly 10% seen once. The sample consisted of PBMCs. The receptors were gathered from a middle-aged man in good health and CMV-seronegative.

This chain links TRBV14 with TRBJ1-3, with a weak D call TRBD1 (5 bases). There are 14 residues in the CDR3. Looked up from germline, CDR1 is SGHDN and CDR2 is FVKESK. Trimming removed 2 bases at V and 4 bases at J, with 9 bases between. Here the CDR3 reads CASSQQGGGNTIYF. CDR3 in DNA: TGTGCCAGCAGCCAACAGGGAGGAGGAAACACCATATATTTT.

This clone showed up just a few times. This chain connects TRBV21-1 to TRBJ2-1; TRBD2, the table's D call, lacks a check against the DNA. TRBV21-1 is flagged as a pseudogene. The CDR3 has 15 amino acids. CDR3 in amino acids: CASIASGRAYNEQFF. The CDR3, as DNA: TGTGCCAGCATCGCTAGCGGGAGGGCCTACAATGAGCAGTTCTTC.

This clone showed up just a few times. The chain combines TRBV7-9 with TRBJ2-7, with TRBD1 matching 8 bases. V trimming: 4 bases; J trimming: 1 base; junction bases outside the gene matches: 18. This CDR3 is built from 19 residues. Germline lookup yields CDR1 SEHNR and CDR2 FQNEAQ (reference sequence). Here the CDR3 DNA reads TGTGCCAGCAGCTCTAATCCCGGGACAGGTTTTCCCAAATCCTACGAGCAGTACTTC. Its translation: CASSSNPGTGFPKSYEQYF. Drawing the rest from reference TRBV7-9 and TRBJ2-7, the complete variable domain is DTGVSQNPRHKITKRGQNVTFRCDPISEHNRLYWYRQTLGQGPEFLTYFQNEAQLEKSRLLSDRFSAERPKGSFSTLEIQRTEQGDSAMYLCASSSNPGTGFPKSYEQYFGPGTRLTVT.

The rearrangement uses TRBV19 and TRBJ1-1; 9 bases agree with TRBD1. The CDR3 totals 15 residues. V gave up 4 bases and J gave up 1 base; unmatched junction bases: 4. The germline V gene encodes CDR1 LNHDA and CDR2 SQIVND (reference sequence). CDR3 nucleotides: TGTGCCAGTAGTAACCAACAGGGGGCGAACACTGAAGCTTTCTTT. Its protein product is CASSNQQGANTEAFF.

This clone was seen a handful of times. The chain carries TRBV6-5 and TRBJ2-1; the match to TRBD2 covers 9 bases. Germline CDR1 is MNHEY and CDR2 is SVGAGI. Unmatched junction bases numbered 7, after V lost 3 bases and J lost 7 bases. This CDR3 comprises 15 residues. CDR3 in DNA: TGTGCCAGCAGTTATGCGGGGGGGCGAGGGAATGAGCAGTTCTTC. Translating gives CASSYAGGRGNEQFF.

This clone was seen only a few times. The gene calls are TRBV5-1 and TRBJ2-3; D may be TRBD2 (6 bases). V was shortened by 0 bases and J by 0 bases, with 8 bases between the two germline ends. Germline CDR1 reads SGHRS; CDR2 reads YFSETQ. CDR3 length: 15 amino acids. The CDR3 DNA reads TGCGCCAGCAGCTTGGCTGCGGGGAGCACAGATACGCAGTATTTT. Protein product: CASSLAAGSTDTQYF. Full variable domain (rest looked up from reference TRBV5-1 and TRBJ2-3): KAGVTQTPRYLIKTRGQQVTLSCSPISGHRSVSWYQQTPGQGLQFLFEYFSETQRNKGNFPGRFSGRQFSNSRSEMNVSTLELGDSALYLCASSLAAGSTDTQYFGPGTRLTVL.

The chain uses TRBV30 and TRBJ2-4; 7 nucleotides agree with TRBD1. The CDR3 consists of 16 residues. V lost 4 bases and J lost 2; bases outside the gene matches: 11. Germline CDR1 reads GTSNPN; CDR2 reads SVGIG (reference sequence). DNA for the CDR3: TGTGCCTGGACCCGAAACAGGGGTATGACCAAAAACATTCAGTACTTC. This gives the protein CAWTRNRGMTKNIQYF.

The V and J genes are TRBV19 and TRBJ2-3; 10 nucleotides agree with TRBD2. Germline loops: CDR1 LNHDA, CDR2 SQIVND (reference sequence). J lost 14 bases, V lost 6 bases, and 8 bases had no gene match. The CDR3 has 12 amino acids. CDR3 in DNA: TGTGCCAGTAGCACCAGCGGGAGGGCGCCGTATTTT. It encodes CASSTSGRAPYF.